A single sample gave rise to the 4 T cell receptor beta chains below, sequenced in a study of blood T cells in healthy people across ages. Next came a second PCR, run for about 7 to 12 cycles, which used a sample-barcoded 5' primer along with a J-beta primer mix. TCRdb fed the 5' RACE reads into MiXCR, producing one record per CDR3 protein. The top ten hold approximately 0.71% of the sample, which has more than 900,000 distinct CDR3 sequences, approximately 25% seen once. These data were likewise used in another study, on T cells of mothers and their children.

The sample taken for sequencing was blood. The receptors were gathered from a girl aged 2-10 years in good health.

The rearrangement joins TRBV4-2 to TRBJ2-1, with D unresolved. This CDR3 has 16 amino acids. Germline lookup yields CDR1 LGHNA and CDR2 YNFKEQ. Trimming shortened V by 3 bases and J by 4 bases, and 16 bases separated the two germline ends. Written as DNA, the CDR3 is TGTGCCAGCAGCCACAACGTCCCCCCACTTTACAATGAGCAGTTCTTC. This sequence encodes CASSHNVPPLYNEQFF.

The chain employs TRBV5-1 and TRBJ2-5, with TRBD2 as a possible D gene (6 bases). The CDR3 loop spans 15 amino acids. The germline V gene has CDR1 SGHRS and CDR2 YFSETQ. Trimming removed 0 bases from V and 5 bases from J, with 14 bases in between. The chain's CDR3 is CASSLESGVGETQYF. CDR3 DNA sequence: TGCGCCAGCAGCTTGGAGTCGGGGGTCGGCGAGACCCAGTACTTC.

In its sample, this clonotype was seen a few times. One junction end does not reproduce the germline sequence, and a read error may be involved. This chain uses TRBV6-5 with TRBJ2-5, with D perhaps matching TRBD2 (6 bases). TRBJ2-7 explains the end of the DNA better; the J call may be wrong. This CDR3 has 13 amino acids. Germline V lookup: CDR1 MNHEY, CDR2 SVGAGI. The CDR3 coding sequence is TGTGTCAGCCAACAAGGGGACTGGTACGAGCAGTACTTC. It codes for CVSQQGDWYEQYF.

This rearrangement joins TRBV6-1 to TRBJ2-3, with D maybe TRBD2 (7 bases). The CDR3 length is 17 residues. Trimming pared 9 bases from V and 1 base from J, leaving 23 bases between. Germline V gene sequence: CDR1 MNHNS, CDR2 SASEGT. CDR3 loop: CASGRGGRLSGTDTQYF. The CDR3, as DNA: TGTGCCAGTGGACGCGGGGGCCGGCTGTCTGGCACAGATACGCAGTATTTT.